This T cell receptor beta chain derives from a study of T cells expressing NK-cell markers. For the study at large: From sorted CD3+CD56+NKG2C+, CD3+CD56+NKG2C- and CD3+CD56-NKG2C+ T cells came the TCR beta repertoires. Sequenced donors, eight in total, included seven who were HCMV-seropositive and one who was seronegative.

As to this clonotype: The antigen is not known.

A 5'RACE template switching approach incorporating UMIs was used to make TCR beta cDNA. TCRdb reprocessed the 5' RACE reads, with one entry per CDR3 protein and no DNA. This sample contains about 260,000 distinct CDR3 sequences. Findings of the study overall: NKG2C+ dominant clonotype frequencies in six or seven donors were about 1.0-7.5% of CD8+ T cells.

The CDR3 consists of 16 residues. Germline assignment: CDR1 MNHNS and CDR2 SASEGT. What was sequenced was blood T cells: a sorted CD56 or NKG2C T cell subset, CD4+ or CD8+ T cells, or bulk PBMC T cells (not recorded which). This chain uses TRBV6-1 with TRBJ2-5; lacking DNA, the TRBD2 call made by TCRdb goes unchecked. This receptor was obtained from a woman between 18 and 70 years old in good health. CDR3 sequence reads: CASSRSTGLAGETQYF.